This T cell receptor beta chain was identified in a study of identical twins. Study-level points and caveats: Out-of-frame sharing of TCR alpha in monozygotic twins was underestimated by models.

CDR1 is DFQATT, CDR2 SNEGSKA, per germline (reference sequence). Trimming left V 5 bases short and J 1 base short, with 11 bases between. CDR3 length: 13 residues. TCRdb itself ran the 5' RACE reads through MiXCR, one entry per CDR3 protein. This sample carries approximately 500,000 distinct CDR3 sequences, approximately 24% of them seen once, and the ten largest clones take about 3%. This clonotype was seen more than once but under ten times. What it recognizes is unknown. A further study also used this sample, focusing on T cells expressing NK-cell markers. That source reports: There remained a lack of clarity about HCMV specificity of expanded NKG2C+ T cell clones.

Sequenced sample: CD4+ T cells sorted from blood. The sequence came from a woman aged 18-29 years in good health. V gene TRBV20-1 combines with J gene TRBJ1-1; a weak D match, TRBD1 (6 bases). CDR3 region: CSAAGGANTEAFF. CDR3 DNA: TGCAGTGCTGCTGGGGGCGCGAACACTGAAGCTTTCTTT.